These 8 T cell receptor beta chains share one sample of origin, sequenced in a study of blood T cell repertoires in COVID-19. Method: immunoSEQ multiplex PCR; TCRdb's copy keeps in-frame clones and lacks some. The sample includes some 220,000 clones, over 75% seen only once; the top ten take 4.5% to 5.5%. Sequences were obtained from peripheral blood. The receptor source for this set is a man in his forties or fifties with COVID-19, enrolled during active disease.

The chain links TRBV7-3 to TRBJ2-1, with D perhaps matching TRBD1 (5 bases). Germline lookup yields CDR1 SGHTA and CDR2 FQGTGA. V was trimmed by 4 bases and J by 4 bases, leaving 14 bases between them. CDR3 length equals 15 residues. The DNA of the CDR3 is TGTGCCAGCAGCTCCGTTGGGGCGGCTTACAATGAGCAGTTCTTC. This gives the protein CASSSVGAAYNEQFF. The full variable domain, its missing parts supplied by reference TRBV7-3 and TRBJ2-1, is GAGVSQTPSNKVTEKGKYVELRCDPISGHTALYWYRQSLGQGPEFLIYFQGTGAADDSGLPNDRFFAVRPEGSVSTLKIQRTERGDSAVYLCASSSVGAAYNEQFFGPGTRLTVL.

CDR3 sequence (DNA): TGTGCCAGCAGCTTAGCCTTTTCCGAAGCTCCTAATGAAAAACTGTTTTTT. The encoded protein is CASSLAFSEAPNEKLFF. This chain uses TRBV7-9 with TRBJ1-4; D unresolved. This CDR3 is built from 17 residues. With 0 bases removed from V and 3 bases from J, the gap between germline ends came to 14 bases. Germline V CDR1 and CDR2: SEHNR, FQNEAQ (reference sequence).

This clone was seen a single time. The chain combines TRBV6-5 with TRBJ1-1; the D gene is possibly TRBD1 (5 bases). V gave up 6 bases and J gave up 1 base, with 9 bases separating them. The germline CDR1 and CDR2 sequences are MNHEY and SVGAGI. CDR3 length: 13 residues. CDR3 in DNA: TGTGCCAGCAGCGGCGGGGGGAACACTGAAGCTTTCTTT. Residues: CASSGGGNTEAFF.

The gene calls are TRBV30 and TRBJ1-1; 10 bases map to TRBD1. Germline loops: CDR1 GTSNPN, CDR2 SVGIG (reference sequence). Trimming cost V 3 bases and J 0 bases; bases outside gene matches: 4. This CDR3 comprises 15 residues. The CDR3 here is CAWSQGQGMNTEAFF. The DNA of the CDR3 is TGTGCCTGGAGCCAGGGACAGGGGATGAACACTGAAGCTTTCTTT. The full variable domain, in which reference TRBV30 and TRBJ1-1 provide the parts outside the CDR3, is SQTIHQWPATLVQPVGSPLSLECTVEGTSNPNLYWYRQAAGRGLQLLFYSVGIGQISSEVPQNLSASRPQDRQFILSSKKLLLSDSGFYLCAWSQGQGMNTEAFFGQGTRLTVV.

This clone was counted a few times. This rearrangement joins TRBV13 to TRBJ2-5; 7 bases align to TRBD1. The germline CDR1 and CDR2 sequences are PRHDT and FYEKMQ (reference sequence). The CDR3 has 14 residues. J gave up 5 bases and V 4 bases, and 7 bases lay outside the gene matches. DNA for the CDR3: TGTGCCAGCAGCTCAACAGGGGCTCGCGAGACCCAGTACTTC. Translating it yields CASSSTGARETQYF.

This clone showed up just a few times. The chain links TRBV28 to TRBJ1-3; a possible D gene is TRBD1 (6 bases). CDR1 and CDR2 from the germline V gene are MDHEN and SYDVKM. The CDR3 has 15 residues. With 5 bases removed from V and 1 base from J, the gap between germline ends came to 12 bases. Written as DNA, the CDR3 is TGTGCCAGCAGTCACTACAGGGTTTCTGGAAACACCATATATTTT. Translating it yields CASSHYRVSGNTIYF.

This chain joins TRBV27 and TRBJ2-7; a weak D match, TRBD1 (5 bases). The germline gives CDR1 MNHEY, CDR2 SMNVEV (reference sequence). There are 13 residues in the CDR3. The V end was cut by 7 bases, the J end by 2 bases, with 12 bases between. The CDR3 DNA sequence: TGTGCCAGCACCGGCAGGGATACCTACGAGCAGTACTTC. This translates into CASTGRDTYEQYF.

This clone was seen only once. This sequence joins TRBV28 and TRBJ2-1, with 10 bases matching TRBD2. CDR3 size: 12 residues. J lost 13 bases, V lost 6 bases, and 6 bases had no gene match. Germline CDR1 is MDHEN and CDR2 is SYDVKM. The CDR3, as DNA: TGTGCCAGCAGCCCCCGGACTAGCGGACAGTTCTTC. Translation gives CASSPRTSGQFF.